This T cell receptor (beta chain) was documented in a study of T cells in localized non-small cell lung cancer. Measured with immunoSEQ multiplex PCR; TCRdb has only the in-frame clones, and not every one. The sample lists some 1,900 clones, roughly 23% occurring once. With respect to this clone: Its matching antigen is unknown.

Study-level points and caveats: Heterogeneity remains possible, as sequencing covered one tumor region only. Density of T cells in blood, when higher, went with longer overall survival.

The CDR3 spans 16 residues. The germline V gene has CDR1 LNHNV and CDR2 YYDKDF (reference sequence). V gave up 0 bases and J gave up 7 bases; unmatched junction bases: 10. This chain uses TRBV15 with TRBJ1-2; 8 nucleotides match TRBD1. This receptor was obtained from an older female donor with stage II squamous cell lung carcinoma. Sequencing was performed on lung tumor tissue, taken before any cancer treatment. The CDR3: CATSRDREGTGSGYTF. CDR3 DNA sequence: TGTGCCACCAGCAGAGATAGGGAAGGGACAGGTTCTGGCTACACCTTC. The variable domain in full, with the rest retrieved from reference TRBV15 and TRBJ1-2, is DAMVIQNPRYQVTQFGKPVTLSCSQTLNHNVMYWYQQKSSQAPKLLFHYYDKDFNNEADTPDNFQSRRPNTSFCFLDIRSPGLGDTAMYLCATSRDREGTGSGYTFGSGTRLTVV.